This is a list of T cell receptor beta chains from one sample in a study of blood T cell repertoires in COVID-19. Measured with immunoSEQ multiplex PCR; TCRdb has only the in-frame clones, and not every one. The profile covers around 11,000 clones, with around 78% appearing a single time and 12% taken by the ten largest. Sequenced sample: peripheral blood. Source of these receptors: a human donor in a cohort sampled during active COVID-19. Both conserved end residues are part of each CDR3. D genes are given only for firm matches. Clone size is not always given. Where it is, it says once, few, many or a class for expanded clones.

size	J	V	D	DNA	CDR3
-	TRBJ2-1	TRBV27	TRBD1	TGTGCCAGCAGGCTACAGGGGACAGGGGGCTTCTACAATGAGCAGTTCTTC	CASRLQGTGGFYNEQFF
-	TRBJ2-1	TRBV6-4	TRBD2	TGTGCCAGCAGTAGACTAGCGGGAGGGCCGAAGTTCTTC	CASSRLAGGPKFF
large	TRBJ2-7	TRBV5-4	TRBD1	TGTGCCAGCAGCTCATCGGACAGGCTGGGGGAGCAGTACTTC	CASSSSDRLGEQYF
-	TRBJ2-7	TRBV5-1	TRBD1	TGCGCCAGCAGCACTGGGACAGGCCGACCCTACGAGCAGTACTTC	CASSTGTGRPYEQYF
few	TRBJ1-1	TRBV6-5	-	TGTGCCAGCAGTTACTCATTCCGACTGATTAACACTGAAGCTTTCTTT	CASSYSFRLINTEAFF
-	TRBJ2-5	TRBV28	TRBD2	TGTGCCAGCAGGCGGGGACTAGCGGGAACCCGAGAGACCCAGTACTTC	CASRRGLAGTRETQYF
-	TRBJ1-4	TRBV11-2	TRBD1	TGTGCCAGCAGCTCAATTCCGGGACAGAGAAATGAAAAACTGTTTTTT	CASSSIPGQRNEKLFF
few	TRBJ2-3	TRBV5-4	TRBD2	TGTGCCAGCAGCTTGGAAGCGGGAGGCCTTCGGGATACGCAGTATTTT	CASSLEAGGLRDTQYF
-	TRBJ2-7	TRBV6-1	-	TGTGCCAGCAGTGAAAGCAGCGAGGGCCACGAGCAGTACTTC	CASSESSEGHEQYF
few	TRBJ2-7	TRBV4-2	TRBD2	TGTGCCAGCAGCCAAGCGGCTAGCGGGAGTTACGAGCAGTACTTC	CASSQAASGSYEQYF
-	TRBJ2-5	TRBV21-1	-	TGTGCCAGCAGGGCTCCTCCGGCTAGCGGGACCGGAGAGACCCAGTACTTC	CASRAPPASGTGETQYF
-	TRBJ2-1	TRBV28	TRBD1	TGTGCCAGCAAGGGGGACAGGGGTCTCTTCTCCTACAATGAGCAGTTCTTC	CASKGDRGLFSYNEQFF
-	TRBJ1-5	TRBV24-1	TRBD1	TGTGCCACCAGTGATGGAAGACCCCGGGACAGCCACAATCAGCCCCAGCATTTT	CATSDGRPRDSHNQPQHF
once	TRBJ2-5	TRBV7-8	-	TGTGCCAGCAGCTTAGGCGGATCCCAAGAGACCCAGTACTTC	CASSLGGSQETQYF
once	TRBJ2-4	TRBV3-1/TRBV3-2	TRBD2	TGTGCCAGCAGCCAGACTAGCGGGAGAGGTAACATTCAGTACTTC	CASSQTSGRGNIQYF
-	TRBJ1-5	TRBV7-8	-	TGTGCCAGCAGCCTCGCAGCCGGGGATCAGCCCCAGCATTTT	CASSLAAGDQPQHF
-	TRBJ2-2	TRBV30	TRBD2	TGTGCCTACACGTCAGCTAGCGGGAACACCGGGGAGCTGTTTTTT	CAYTSASGNTGELFF
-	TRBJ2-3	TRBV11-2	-	TGTGCCAGCAGCTTAATTGGGGGGGCGGGCACAGATACGCAGTATTTT	CASSLIGGAGTDTQYF
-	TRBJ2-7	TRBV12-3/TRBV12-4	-	TGTGCCAGCAGTTTAGTAGTTCCCGAGCAGTACTTC	CASSLVVPEQYF
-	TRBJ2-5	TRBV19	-	TGTGCCAGTAGTAAGCACAGGCGGGAGACCCAGTACTTC	CASSKHRRETQYF
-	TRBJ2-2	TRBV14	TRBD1	TGTGCCAGCAGCCGACAGGGGACCGGGGAGCTGTTTTTT	CASSRQGTGELFF
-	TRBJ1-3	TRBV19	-	TGTGCCAGTATTCCTCCAGGGGTAAAGAGTGGAAACACCATATATTTT	CASIPPGVKSGNTIYF
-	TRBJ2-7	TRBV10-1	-	TGCGCCAGCAGCGGGACTCCCTTGTACGAGCAGTACTTC	CASSGTPLYEQYF
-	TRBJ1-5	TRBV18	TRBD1	TGTGCCAGCTCACCGACTGGACAGGGGAATCAGCCCCAGCATTTT	CASSPTGQGNQPQHF
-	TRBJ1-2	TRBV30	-	TGTGCCTGGAGTCCCGGACAGAACTATGGCTACACCTTC	CAWSPGQNYGYTF
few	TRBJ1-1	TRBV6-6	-	TGTGCCAGCAAAACAATGAACACTGAAGCTTTCTTT	CASKTMNTEAFF
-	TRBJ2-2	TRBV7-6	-	TGTGCCAGCAGCTTAGAACTGCCCGCGAACACCGGGGAGCTGTTTTTT	CASSLELPANTGELFF